This T cell receptor (beta chain) was recorded in a study of regulatory T cells in long-lasting Graves disease. Time point indicated: newly diagnosed GD, antithyroid drugs for less than 3 months. Scientists built the TCR library using RNA that was extracted from PBMCs. Trimming removed 7 bases from V and 4 bases from J; junction bases left unmatched: 7. Germline V gene lookup returns CDR1 SGHRS and CDR2 YFSETQ. The CDR3 covers 14 residues. This clonotype came up many times. Libraries of TCR beta came from iRepertoire HTBI primers plus Arm-PCR of CDR3 regions. One entry per CDR3 protein, called by TCRdb with MiXCR from the multiplex PCR reads. The sample has 300,000 to 400,000 distinct CDR3 sequences, roughly a sixth seen once; the top ten hold around a fifth.

This material consisted of peripheral blood mononuclear cells (PBMCs), taken at new diagnosis, from a patient treated with antithyroid drugs. The rearrangement links TRBV5-1 to TRBJ2-1, with 8 bases aligning to TRBD1. This receptor was taken from a female donor with Graves disease. The CDR3 nucleotides are TGCGCCAGCGATCCGGGACAGGAATACAATGAGCAGTTCTTC. Amino acid sequence: CASDPGQEYNEQFF. The entire variable domain, with the rest obtained from reference TRBV5-1 and TRBJ2-1, is as follows: KAGVTQTPRYLIKTRGQQVTLSCSPISGHRSVSWYQQTPGQGLQFLFEYFSETQRNKGNFPGRFSGRQFSNSRSEMNVSTLELGDSALYLCASDPGQEYNEQFFGPGTRLTVL.